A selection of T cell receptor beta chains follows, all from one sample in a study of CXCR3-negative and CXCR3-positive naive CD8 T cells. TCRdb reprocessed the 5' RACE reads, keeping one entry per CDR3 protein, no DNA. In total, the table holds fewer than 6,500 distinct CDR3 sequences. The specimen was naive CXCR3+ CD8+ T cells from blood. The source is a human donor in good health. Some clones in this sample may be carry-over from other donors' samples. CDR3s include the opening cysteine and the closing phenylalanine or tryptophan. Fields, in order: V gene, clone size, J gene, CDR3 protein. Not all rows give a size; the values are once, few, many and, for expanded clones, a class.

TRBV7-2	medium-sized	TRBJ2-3	CASSYLAGETNTQYF
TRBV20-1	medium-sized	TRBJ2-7	CSAARLYGGEQYF
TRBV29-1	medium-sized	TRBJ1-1	CSVESRRDAFEAFF
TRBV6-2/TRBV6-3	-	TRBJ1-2	CASSYPGQGYGYTF
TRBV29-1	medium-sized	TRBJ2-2	CSAQDRLEGSGELFF
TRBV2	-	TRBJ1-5	CASSEAVGAGQPQHF
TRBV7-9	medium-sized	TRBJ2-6	CASSLDAGTQVGGANVLTF
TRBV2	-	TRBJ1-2	CASSELNPYGYTF
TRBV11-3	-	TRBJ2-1	CASSYMYNEQFF
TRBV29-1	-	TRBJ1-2	CSVDEGALGYTF
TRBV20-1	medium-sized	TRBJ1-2	CSAPSGGYLDGYTF
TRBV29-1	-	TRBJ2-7	CSVLGRFAYEQYF
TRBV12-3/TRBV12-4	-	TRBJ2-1	CASRAGLAGNEQFF
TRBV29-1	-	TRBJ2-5	CSVTAFGERQTQYF
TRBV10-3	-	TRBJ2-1	CAISESPGGSYNEQFF
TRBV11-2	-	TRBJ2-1	CASSLGLGAPWGNEQFF
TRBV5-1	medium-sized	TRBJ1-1	CASSLRGGNTEAFF
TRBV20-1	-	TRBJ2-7	CSARGYSGYEQYF
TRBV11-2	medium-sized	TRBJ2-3	CASSLKGRGLVDTQYF
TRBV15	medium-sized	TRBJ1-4	CATNGGSESSATNEKLFF
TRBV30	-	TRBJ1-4	CARSVPNDRHEKLFF
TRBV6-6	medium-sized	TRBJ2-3	CASTYRGSTDTQYF
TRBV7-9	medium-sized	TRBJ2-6	CASSLGPSGANVLTF